This TCR beta chain was sequenced for a study of shared T cell receptors in the human thymus. Germline assignment: CDR1 MNHEY and CDR2 SVGAGI. V shed 2 bases, J shed 2 bases, and the junction held 4 bases outside the gene matches. The CDR3 extends over 15 amino acids. The repertoire was sequenced with immunoSEQ multiplex PCR; TCRdb's copy has only in-frame clones and lacks some. Of roughly 660,000 clones in the sample, over 75% are singletons; the top ten hold about 0.01%. The sample was also reused in another study, on human thymus T cells.

The sequencing input was thymocytes. The sequence came from a boy younger than two with a congenital heart defect. The genes are TRBV6-5 and TRBJ2-7, with TRBD2 identical over 9 bases. The CDR3 loop reads CASSYPTSGAYEQYF. The CDR3 DNA is TGTGCCAGCAGTTACCCGACTAGCGGTGCCTACGAGCAGTACTTC.